The present entry profiles one TCR beta chain with its context. Its antigen is not known. About 0.5 to 1 ug RNA was reverse transcribed with random hexamers. Amplification of TCR beta CDR3 spanned 54 Vbeta and 13 Jbeta via immunoSEQ multiplex PCR. TCRdb ran MiXCR on the immunoSEQ multiplex PCR reads and lists one entry per CDR3 protein. The table has some 200,000 distinct CDR3 sequences, 95% seen once. Patients with Susac syndrome met diagnostic criteria that were recently defined for definite or probable disease. This sample stems from a study of CD8 T cells in Susac syndrome. Study-level points and caveats: Susac CD8+ clonal expansion peaked in TEMRA cells and active patients. The number of Susac-specific public clones found was approximately 16 in total CD8+ repertoires and 4 to 6 in CD8+ TEMRA repertoires.

Germline V CDR1 and CDR2: SGHNT, YYREEE (reference sequence). V lost 0 bases, J lost 0 bases, and 9 bases lay in between. The CDR3 totals 16 residues. This TCR was sampled from a human donor with Susac syndrome. The chain carries TRBV5-4 and TRBJ2-2; the D is unclear. The sample taken for sequencing was CD8+ T cells from PBMCs. The CDR3 region has the DNA TGTGCCAGCAGCTTGGTTCTGGGCACGAACACCGGGGAGCTGTTTTTT. Protein: CASSLVLGTNTGELFF.